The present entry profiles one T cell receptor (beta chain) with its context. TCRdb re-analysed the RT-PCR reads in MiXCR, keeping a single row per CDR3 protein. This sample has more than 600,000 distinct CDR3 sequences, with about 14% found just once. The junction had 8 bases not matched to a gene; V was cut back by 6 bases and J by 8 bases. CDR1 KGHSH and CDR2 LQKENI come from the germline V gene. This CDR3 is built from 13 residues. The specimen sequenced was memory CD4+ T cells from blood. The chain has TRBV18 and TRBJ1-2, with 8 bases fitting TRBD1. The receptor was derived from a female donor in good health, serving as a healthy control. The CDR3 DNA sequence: TGTGCCAGCTCGATGGCAGGGGGCGGAGGCTACACCTTC. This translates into CASSMAGGGGYTF.